The rows below give T cell receptor beta chains drawn from one sample of a study of T-cell reconstitution after alpha-beta-depleted transplantation in children. TCRdb analysed the PCR reads with MiXCR anew, one entry per CDR3 protein. The sample lists 550,000 to 600,000 distinct CDR3 sequences, 23% occurring once. The starting material was PBMCs, mostly from graft donor cells, obtained 360 days after TCRalphabeta/CD19-depleted stem cell transplant. The source is a boy in the first two years of life who had a stem cell transplant for acute myeloid leukemia, so the T cells may come from the graft donor. CDR3s include the opening cysteine and the closing phenylalanine or tryptophan. The D gene is left open where the match is weak. A clone size is listed for some rows: how often the clone was seen (once, few, many), or a class if it is expanded.

>NA|TRBV18|NA|TRBJ1-4
TGTGCCAGCTCACGGACAGTCATAACTAATGAAAAACTGTTTTTT
CASSRTVITNEKLFF
>NA|TRBV5-1|many|TRBJ2-1
TGCGCCAGCAGCTTGACCCACAGACAGGAGCAGTTCTTC
CASSLTHRQEQFF
>NA|TRBV12-3/TRBV12-4|few|TRBJ1-6
TGTGCCAGCAGCCTCGGGAGCGGTAATTCACCCCTCCACTTT
CASSLGSGNSPLHF
>NA|TRBV20-1|few|TRBJ2-3
TGCAGTGCTAGAGACCTCTTAGGGGGGCCGGACACAGATACGCAGTATTTT
CSARDLLGGPDTDTQYF
>TRBD1|TRBV4-2|once|TRBJ2-1
TGTGCCAGCAGCCAGGGACAGGGGCAGATATACAATGAGCAGTTCTTC
CASSQGQGQIYNEQFF
>NA|TRBV12-3/TRBV12-4|NA|TRBJ2-7
TGTGCCAGCAGTCCAAATCACCTCCTTAGCCCCTCCTACGAGCAGTACTTC
CASSPNHLLSPSYEQYF
>NA|TRBV7-6|many|TRBJ2-7
TGTGCCAGCAAGGAGGGGGCGGTGGGATCCTACGAGCAGTACTTC
CASKEGAVGSYEQYF
>TRBD1|TRBV20-1|many|TRBJ2-1
TGCAGTGCTAGGGCCCGGACAGGGGTCTACAATGAGCAGTTCTTC
CSARARTGVYNEQFF
>TRBD1|TRBV6-1|once|TRBJ2-7
TGTGCCACCAGGGACAGGGGTCTCTACGAGCAGTACTTC
CATRDRGLYEQYF
>TRBD2|TRBV28|NA|TRBJ2-2
TGTGCCAGCCTTAGCGGGGGGGCAACCGGGGAGCTGTTTTTT
CASLSGGATGELFF
>TRBD1|TRBV6-2/TRBV6-3|many|TRBJ2-2
TGTGCCAGCAGGCGTCGACAGGGATGGACCGGGGAGCTGTTTTTT
CASRRRQGWTGELFF
>TRBD1|TRBV28|many|TRBJ1-5
TGTGCCAGCAGTTGGGAGGACAGGGGGCATCAGCCCCAGCATTTT
CASSWEDRGHQPQHF
>TRBD2|TRBV20-1|many|TRBJ2-3
TGCAGTGCTCGAGGGGGACTAGCGGGTTCAGATACGCAGTATTTT
CSARGGLAGSDTQYF
>TRBD2|TRBV3-1|NA|TRBJ2-7
TGTGCCAGCAGCCAAGATCGGAGACTAGCGGGATACGAGCAGTACTTC
CASSQDRRLAGYEQYF
>TRBD2|TRBV7-2|many|TRBJ2-3
TGTGCCAGCGGCGCTAGCGGGGATACGCAGTATTTT
CASGASGDTQYF
>NA|TRBV5-5|many|TRBJ1-1
TGTGCCAGCAGCTTGCGGCTCGGGGTTCCGGCTTTCTTT
CASSLRLGVPAFF
>NA|TRBV2|many|TRBJ2-7
TGTGCCAGCAGACGGCCCGGGCCCCCCTCCTACGAGCAGTACTTC
CASRRPGPPSYEQYF
>NA|TRBV6-5|few|TRBJ2-1
TGTGCCAGCAGTTACATTGGCAGGGGTCCCCCCCAGCAGTTCTTC
CASSYIGRGPPQQFF
>NA|TRBV28|few|TRBJ2-2
TGTGCCAGCAGGGAGGGGGGCAAGGACACCGGGGAGCTGTTTTTT
CASREGGKDTGELFF
>NA|TRBV5-1|NA|TRBJ2-1
TGCGCCAGCAGCCGTGAAACCCGAGGCTCCTACAATGAGCAGTTCTTC
CASSRETRGSYNEQFF
>TRBD1|TRBV3-1|NA|TRBJ1-1
TGTGCCAGCAGCCAAGGGGGGGGACAGGGACCTTTCTTT
CASSQGGGQGPFF
>TRBD1|TRBV7-2|NA|TRBJ2-4
TGTGCCAGCAGCTCTGGACAGGGGAACATTCAGTACTTC
CASSSGQGNIQYF
>NA|TRBV12-3/TRBV12-4|few|TRBJ2-7
TGTGCCAGCAGCCCAAGCAGGACGGTGGGTTACTACGAGCAGTACTTC
CASSPSRTVGYYEQYF
>NA|TRBV7-2|NA|TRBJ2-7
TGTGCCAGCAGCTTCCCACCCTCCTACGAGCAGTACTTC
CASSFPPSYEQYF
>NA|TRBV18|NA|TRBJ1-1
TGTGCCAGCTCACCGTCGGCCACTGAAGCTTTCTTT
CASSPSATEAFF
>NA|TRBV7-2|once|TRBJ1-5
TGTGCCAGCAGTTCGGGGGCTACGTACAATCAGCCCCAGCATTTT
CASSSGATYNQPQHF
>NA|TRBV20-1|few|TRBJ2-3
TGCAGTGCTAGTACTGGCGGACGGGGCACAGATACGCAGTATTTT
CSASTGGRGTDTQYF
>NA|TRBV7-2|few|TRBJ2-1
TGTGCCAGCAGCCGAGAATACAATGAGCAGTTCTTC
CASSREYNEQFF
>NA|TRBV24-1|few|TRBJ2-3
TGTGCCACCAGTGATTTGGGTGGAGACACAGATACGCAGTATTTT
CATSDLGGDTDTQYF
>TRBD2|TRBV5-4|NA|TRBJ2-1
TGTGCCAGCAGGTCGGGGACTACCTACAATGAGCAGTTCTTC
CASRSGTTYNEQFF
>NA|TRBV6-1|NA|TRBJ2-1
TGTGCCAGCAGATCTCTGGGGGGGCTGTTCTACAATGAGCAGTTCTTC
CASRSLGGLFYNEQFF
>NA|TRBV7-2|NA|TRBJ1-1
TGTGCCAGCAGCTTAGGGACAACCACACGGAACACTGAAGCTTTCTTT
CASSLGTTTRNTEAFF
>TRBD2|TRBV20-1|many|TRBJ2-5
TGCAGTGCCCTCGGACTAGCGCAAGAGACCCAGTACTTC
CSALGLAQETQYF
>NA|TRBV6-1|NA|TRBJ2-3
TGTGCCAGCAGTGAAGCTCGCCTATCTTATACGCAGTATTTT
CASSEARLSYTQYF
>TRBD1|TRBV6-2/TRBV6-3|NA|TRBJ2-7
TGTGCCAGCAGTTCTACCGGGACAGGGCCCTCCTACGAGCAGTACTTC
CASSSTGTGPSYEQYF
>NA|TRBV12-3/TRBV12-4|NA|TRBJ2-5
TGTGCCAGCAGTTTCTCCGAAGGCGAGACCCAGTACTTC
CASSFSEGETQYF
>TRBD2|TRBV15|few|TRBJ2-1
TGTGCCACCAGCAGAGATGTTGGCGGGGGCTACAATGAGCAGTTCTTC
CATSRDVGGGYNEQFF
>NA|TRBV20-1|few|TRBJ2-1
TGCAGTGCTAGAGATAGTACCGGTTCATACAATGAGCAGTTCTTC
CSARDSTGSYNEQFF
>NA|TRBV7-2|NA|TRBJ2-5
TGTGCCAGCAGCATGGGCTTTCAGACCCGGGAGACCCAGTACTTC
CASSMGFQTRETQYF
>NA|TRBV20-1|many|TRBJ2-5
TGCAGTGGGCAGGGGCCCCAAGAGACCCAGTACTTC
CSGQGPQETQYF
>TRBD2|TRBV19|NA|TRBJ2-3
TGTGCCAGTAGCCCTGAGCGGGGGGCCAATACGCAGTATTTT
CASSPERGANTQYF
>NA|TRBV6-2/TRBV6-3|many|TRBJ2-2
TGTGCCAGCAGTTGGGTCACCGGGGAGCTGTTTTTT
CASSWVTGELFF
>TRBD1|TRBV5-1|NA|TRBJ2-2
TGCGCCAGCAGCGCGGGACAGGGGGCCGGGGAGCTGTTTTTT
CASSAGQGAGELFF
>NA|TRBV3-1|many|TRBJ2-7
TGTGCCAGCAGCCAAGTTCCGGCCGGGTCCTACGAGCAGTACTTC
CASSQVPAGSYEQYF
>NA|TRBV7-2|many|TRBJ2-1
TGTGCCAGCAGGGGACGACTCCACTCCTACAATGAGCAGTTCTTC
CASRGRLHSYNEQFF
>NA|TRBV4-3|few|TRBJ2-2
TGCGCCAGCAGCCAAGATAGTACTCCCGGGGAGCTGTTTTTT
CASSQDSTPGELFF
>NA|TRBV10-3|many|TRBJ2-5
TGTGCCATCAGTGAGTCCGCGTTGCGGGAGACCCAGTACTTC
CAISESALRETQYF
>TRBD2|TRBV13|many|TRBJ2-1
TGTGCCAGCAGCTTTGGAACGGGGGGATACAATGAGCAGTTCTTC
CASSFGTGGYNEQFF
>NA|TRBV11-2|NA|TRBJ2-2
TGTGTACAGACTACCGTCGGGGAGCTGTTTTTT
CVQTTVGELFF